This T cell receptor (beta chain) was observed in a study of vaccination effects on CD4 cells after COVID-19. Study details: Relative to the second dose, post-vaccine samples were obtained a median of 72 days later.

ViraFEST assay sequencing came after antigen-specific CD4+ T cells were expanded with viral peptide pools. Culturing for around 10 days preceded CD4+ T cell isolation. Of the BNT162b2 and mRNA-1273 vaccines, participants received two doses of one or the other. Study-level findings and limits: Long after vaccination, the clones induced by infection and by vaccine shrank markedly in size.

Details on this clone: Its antigen is unidentified.

Germline-derived CDR1 and CDR2 are SNHLY and FYNNEI. The CDR3 has 12 residues. Trimming stripped 3 bases from V and 5 bases from J, with 7 bases between. Assay used: immunoSEQ multiplex PCR; TCRdb lists only in-frame clones, some missing. The data contain about 27,000 clones, about 83% of them singletons. The rearrangement uses TRBV2 and TRBJ2-5; D uncertain. Sequencing was performed on CD4+ T cells from PBMCs cultured with HCoV-NL63 spike peptides, taken after COVID-19 vaccination. The clonotype originates from a human donor who received a COVID-19 vaccine. Some clones in this sample may be carry-over from other donors' samples. The CDR3 DNA reads TGTGCCAGCAGTGAGTATTGGGAGACCCAGTACTTC. Protein: CASSEYWETQYF.